This T cell receptor (beta chain) was retrieved from a study of blood T cell repertoires in COVID-19 (dated by TCRdb to 2020 to 2021). Study-wide context: Collaborator samples came from the United States, Italy and Spain and covered acute and convalescent phases of COVID-19. Nearly every sample came with metadata listing a de-identified subject ID, COVID-19 status, age in years and sex. The samples were drawn from the first 160 participants of the ongoing ImmuneRACE study and from 1,254 subjects provided by 6 global collaborators. The material from the prospective study consisted of cDNA or gDNA derived from T cells, B-cell-depleted T cells, or PBMCs. Where available, HLA class I and class II types were taken from metadata supplied by the sample provider and were not determined by assay-based typing. Subjects who had been exposed to COVID-19, were actively infected with it, or had recovered from it provided the deeply sampled blood TCRbeta repertoires that made up the dataset. The repertoires were made available in a free public database intended to serve as a resource for research on the immune response to SARS-CoV-2. Overall results and qualifications from the work: How much clinical and demographic metadata was included differed by source and by participant, and the metadata was provided uncurated.

Another Seattle source contributed samples from volunteer blood donors who had recovered from COVID-19. Each collaborating institution followed its own protocols to collect whole blood in K2EDTA tubes. For TCRbeta analysis, collaborators shipped samples as frozen whole blood, isolated PBMCs, or DNA extracted from either of those sample types. To note about this clone: The antigen it recognizes is unknown. Per-base qualities were not stored, and no clone one base away is much larger.

From the cysteine through the phenylalanine, the CDR3 covers 12 amino acids. Just CDR3 DNA is preserved here, 36 bases in frame from base 1. The germline V gene sets CDR1 to ENHRY and CDR2 to SYGVKD. V ends up 10 bases short and J 9 bases short, with an unmatched junction base count of 5. TCRbeta CDR3 regions were amplified from genomic DNA using the immunoSEQ Assay, a bias-controlled multiplex PCR. In the paper's pipeline: The number of nucleated cells in each sample was estimated by amplification of reference gene primers within the assay. Sequence reads were collapsed and filtered to measure the absolute abundance of every unique TCRbeta CDR3 rearrangement. For each sample, productive Simpson clonality was calculated by taking the square root of Simpson's diversity index across productive rearrangements. TCRdb holds this immuneACCESS table with in-frame rearrangements only. Some clones are missing; in checked studies, unresolved V genes explain under half, and the rest has no known cause. The V and J calls and the clone size are those of that table, but D and trimming were determined from the DNA. Here the sample has fewer than 350,000 clones; around 88% occur a single time. The ten largest make up about 2.2% of the sample.

Sequences were obtained from peripheral blood. The source is a young woman who had recovered from COVID-19. This receptor chain uses TRBV10-3 and TRBJ2-1; 11 central nucleotides agree with TRBD1. The CDR3 in this case is CASGTGGIEQFF. In nucleotides, the sequence is TGTGCCAGCGGGACAGGGGGGATTGAGCAGTTCTTC.